What follows are 21 T cell receptor beta chains derived from one specimen sequenced in a study of control samples from healthy donors and cancer patients. Method: immunoSEQ multiplex PCR; TCRdb's copy keeps in-frame clones and lacks some. The sample records over 100,000 clones, around 89% being singletons. The sequencing sample was made of blood. These receptors were collected from a woman aged 50 to 60 in good health.

This chain connects TRBV9 to TRBJ2-3; a weak D match, TRBD2 (5 bases). CDR3 size: 14 residues. Germline loops: CDR1 SGDLS, CDR2 YYNGEE. Trimming removed 0 bases at V and 1 base at J, with 6 bases between. The DNA for the CDR3 is TGTGCCAGCAGCGTAGAGAGGGGCACAGATACGCAGTATTTT. This encodes CASSVERGTDTQYF.

In nucleotides, the CDR3 is TGCAGTGCTAGTTTAGCGGGACTAGCCAAAAACATTCAGTACTTC. It yields the protein CSASLAGLAKNIQYF. This rearrangement joins TRBV20-1 to TRBJ2-4, with 8 bases lining up with TRBD2. V lost 3 bases to trimming and J lost 0 bases; unmatched junction nucleotides: 4. The CDR3 is 15 residues long. Germline V gene sequence: CDR1 DFQATT, CDR2 SNEGSKA (reference sequence).

The chain recombines TRBV6-5 with TRBJ1-4; maybe TRBD1 (5 bases). The CDR3 loop spans 14 amino acids. Per germline, CDR1 MNHEY and CDR2 SVGAGI. With 8 bases removed from V and 4 bases from J, the gap between germline ends came to 14 bases. This chain's CDR3 is CASSLQGFNEKLFF. The CDR3 region has the DNA TGTGCCAGCTCCCTCCAGGGTTTTAATGAAAAACTGTTTTTT.

This chain joins TRBV5-1 and TRBJ1-1; no clear D gene. Germline CDR1 SGHRS, CDR2 YFSETQ. Trimming took 0 bases from V and 1 from J, leaving 10 bases between them. The CDR3 contains 15 residues. The CDR3: CASSLETAKNTEAFF. CDR3 in DNA: TGCGCCAGCAGCTTGGAAACAGCGAAGAACACTGAAGCTTTCTTT.

The gene calls are TRBV18 and TRBJ2-7; no clear D. The germline V gene has CDR1 KGHSH and CDR2 LQKENI. Deletions cut 3 bases from V and 5 bases from J, with 8 bases between. This CDR3 is built from 12 residues. The CDR3 region is CASSPNDNEQYV. The CDR3 DNA follows: TGTGCCAGCTCACCGAACGACAACGAGCAGTACGTC.

The rearrangement joins TRBV4-2 to TRBJ2-7; no clear D gene. Trimming cost V 6 bases and J 0 bases, with 9 bases left between them. The V gene's germline CDR1 is LGHNA and CDR2 YNFKEQ. CDR3 length: 13 amino acids. CDR3 loop: CASRSKSSYEQYF. The CDR3 nucleotides read TGTGCCAGCAGAAGTAAGAGCTCCTACGAGCAGTACTTC.

The V call is TRBV20-1, the J call TRBJ1-4; 9 bases agree with TRBD1. Trimming removed 3 bases from V and 5 bases from J; junction bases left unmatched: 10. Germline assignment: CDR1 DFQATT and CDR2 SNEGSKA (reference sequence). CDR3 length equals 16 residues. CDR3: CSASTDPGQGNEKLFF. CDR3 bases: TGCAGTGCTAGTACGGATCCGGGACAGGGAAATGAAAAACTGTTTTTT.

This clone was seen a handful of times. The chain couples TRBV30 to TRBJ2-2; D remains unclear. Per germline, CDR1 GTSNPN and CDR2 SVGIG (reference sequence). The CDR3 is 14 residues long. V was pared by 4 bases and J by 2 bases, with 11 bases between. DNA of the CDR3: TGTGCCTGGAAGGTGGGCGCAAACACCGGGGAGCTGTTTTTT. Translation: CAWKVGANTGELFF. Full variable domain (remainder filled in from reference TRBV30 and TRBJ2-2): SQTIHQWPATLVQPVGSPLSLECTVEGTSNPNLYWYRQAAGRGLQLLFYSVGIGQISSEVPQNLSASRPQDRQFILSSKKLLLSDSGFYLCAWKVGANTGELFFGEGSRLTVL.

The chain employs TRBV18 and TRBJ1-4; D may be TRBD1 (6 bases). Germline lookup yields CDR1 KGHSH and CDR2 LQKENI. CDR3 length equals 16 residues. Deletions cut 0 bases from V and 0 bases from J, with 8 bases between. This CDR3 reads CASSPPGAATNEKLFF. The CDR3 nucleotides are TGTGCCAGCTCACCACCGGGGGCAGCAACTAATGAAAAACTGTTTTTT.

The J gene is TRBJ2-7, the V gene TRBV4-1, with 7 bases that match TRBD2. Trimming took 3 bases from V and 4 from J; bases not matched to a gene: 9. This CDR3 spans 15 amino acids. Germline CDR1 MGHRA, CDR2 YSYEKL. The CDR3 region is CASSQEKAGLYEQYV. CDR3 in DNA: TGCGCCAGCAGCCAGGAGAAAGCGGGACTTTACGAGCAGTACGTC.

This chain joins TRBV11-1 and TRBJ2-3, with a tentative D call TRBD1 (5 bases). This CDR3 has 14 amino acids. V gave up 0 bases and J gave up 2 bases, with 6 bases separating them. Germline CDR1 is SGHAT and CDR2 is FQDESV (reference sequence). The chain's CDR3 is CASSLARVTDTQYF. DNA of the CDR3: TGTGCCAGCAGCTTAGCCAGGGTCACAGATACGCAGTATTTT. Complete variable domain (other parts from reference TRBV11-1 and TRBJ2-3): EAEVAQSPRYKITEKSQAVAFWCDPISGHATLYWYRQILGQGPELLVQFQDESVVDDSQLPKDRFSAERLKGVDSTLKIQPAELGDSAMYLCASSLARVTDTQYFGPGTRLTVL.

This chain connects TRBV15 to TRBJ2-1; D unresolved. The CDR3 runs 12 residues. The V gene lost 1 base and the J gene lost 8 bases, with 6 bases spanning the gap. Germline-derived CDR1 and CDR2 are LNHNV and YYDKDF (reference sequence). The CDR3 loop is CATSRVADEQFF. CDR3 nucleotides: TGTGCCACCAGCAGAGTAGCTGATGAGCAGTTCTTC.

V and J are TRBV11-3 and TRBJ2-5; tentative D call: TRBD1 (6 bases). Per germline, CDR1 SGHNT and CDR2 YENEEA. V was pared by 5 bases and J by 3 bases, with 16 bases between. The CDR3 is 15 residues long. The CDR3 DNA reads TGTGCCAGCAGCCCATGGTTGGGGGCGAAAGAGACCCAGTACTTC. Translated, it gives CASSPWLGAKETQYF.

V usage is TRBV20-1 and J usage is TRBJ2-2; D is unresolved. The CDR3 covers 11 residues. Germline CDR1 and CDR2: DFQATT and SNEGSKA (reference sequence). The ends were cut back, 6 bases at V and 1 base at J, with 3 bases in the middle. Here the CDR3 reads CSAQNTGELFF. As DNA, the CDR3 is TGCAGTGCCCAGAACACCGGGGAGCTGTTTTTT.

This chain joins TRBV5-6 and TRBJ1-6; no clear D. V was pared by 3 bases and J by 3 bases, with 10 bases between. The germline V gene has CDR1 SGHDT and CDR2 YYEEEE. This CDR3 region has 15 residues. The CDR3 here is CASSSPRYYNSPLHF. The DNA of the CDR3 is TGTGCCAGCAGCTCCCCTCGATACTATAATTCACCCCTCCACTTT.

V usage is TRBV7-9 and J usage is TRBJ2-7, with unresolved D. Germline V gives CDR1 SEHNR, CDR2 FQNEAQ (reference sequence). The CDR3 runs to 15 residues. The V gene lost 1 base and the J gene lost 7 bases, with 17 bases spanning the gap. As DNA, the CDR3 is TGTGCCAGCAGCTTAGACAGTGACTTTTTTACGGAGCAGTACTTC. This encodes CASSLDSDFFTEQYF.

V and J are TRBV9 and TRBJ1-5; D uncertain. Germline loops: CDR1 SGDLS, CDR2 YYNGEE. With 0 bases removed from V and 2 bases from J, the gap between germline ends came to 12 bases. This CDR3 is built from 16 residues. The CDR3: CASSVDEGGGNQPQHF. The CDR3 nucleotides read TGTGCCAGCAGCGTAGATGAGGGAGGCGGCAATCAGCCCCAGCATTTT.

The DNA of the CDR3 is TGTGCCAGAAGCTTGGGACTAGCGGGAGGGTACAGCTCCTACAATGAGCAGTTCTTC. Residues: CARSLGLAGGYSSYNEQFF. The chain joins TRBV5-3 to TRBJ2-1, with 14 bases that match TRBD2. TRBV5-3 is an ORF, with its function uncertain. V was pared by 0 bases and J by 0 bases, with 5 bases of the junction left unmatched. This CDR3 is 19 amino acids long.

This chain connects TRBV4-1 to TRBJ1-6, with a tentative D call TRBD1 (5 bases). Deletions cut 8 bases from V and 10 bases from J, with 24 bases between. The germline gives CDR1 MGHRA, CDR2 YSYEKL. CDR3 length: 16 residues. The CDR3 loop reads CASGTPAGAFVSPLHF. The DNA for the CDR3 is TGCGCCAGCGGTACCCCGGCCGGGGCCTTTGTGTCACCCCTCCACTTT.

This rearrangement joins TRBV27 to TRBJ2-1, with 7 bases that match TRBD1. J gave up 11 bases and V 2 bases, and 9 bases lay outside the gene matches. Germline lookup yields CDR1 MNHEY and CDR2 SMNVEV (reference sequence). The CDR3 consists of 14 residues. CDR3 loop: CASSLVWGTVKQFF. The CDR3 region has the DNA TGTGCCAGCAGTTTAGTGTGGGGGACAGTTAAGCAGTTCTTC.

This clone was picked up one time. The chain links TRBV3-1 (or the pseudogene TRBV3-2) to TRBJ1-6, with TRBD1 identical over 10 bases. Per germline, CDR1 LGHDT and CDR2 YNNKEL (reference sequence). V dropped 4 bases and J dropped 10; count of bases not matched to a gene: 10. The CDR3 runs to 16 residues. The CDR3 sequence: CASSPHRTGGGSPLHF. The CDR3 DNA reads TGTGCCAGCAGCCCTCATAGGACAGGGGGAGGGTCACCCCTCCACTTT.